The source of this TCR beta chain is a study of blood T cell repertoires in COVID-19. Study in general: The cDNA or gDNA used as material had been derived from T cells, B-cell-depleted T cells, or PBMCs.

Authors' data handling: It was from reference gene primer amplification that nucleated cell counts were estimated. Profiling relied on immunoSEQ multiplex PCR, and the TCRdb table lists in-frame clones only, not all of them. For V, J and clone size, that table is used; D and trimming come from the DNA. Among 250,000 or so clones listed, around 86% were seen once. The sequenced sample was peripheral blood. The TCR originated in a man in his forties or fifties with active or convalescent COVID-19.

CDR3 DNA sequence: TGTGCCAGCAGCGTAGACGGGGGGCTCAAAGAGACCCAGTACTTC. The encoded protein is CASSVDGGLKETQYF. V and J are TRBV9 and TRBJ2-5; D might be TRBD2 (7 bases). CDR3 length: 15 residues. CDR1 SGDLS and CDR2 YYNGEE come from the germline V gene. V was pared by 0 bases and J by 3 bases, with 12 bases between. The full variable domain, in which reference TRBV9 and TRBJ2-5 provide the parts outside the CDR3, is DSGVTQTPKHLITATGQRVTLRCSPRSGDLSVYWYQQSLDQGLQFLIQYYNGEERAKGNILERFSAQQFPDLHSELNLSSLELGDSALYFCASSVDGGLKETQYFGPGTRLLVL.